These 21 T cell receptor beta chains share one sample of origin, sequenced in a study of T cell responses to AZD1222 COVID-19 vaccine. Generated by immunoSEQ multiplex PCR, the TCRdb table keeps only in-frame clones and is missing some. The sample records about 160,000 clones, 85% to 95% being singletons. The specimen comprised peripheral blood, sampled on day 0 of AZD1222 vaccination. The receptors originated from an adult in good health.

The rearrangement joins TRBV12-5 to TRBJ1-2; possibly TRBD1 for D (5 bases). The CDR3 runs 17 residues. Trimming cost V 7 bases and J 1 base, with 22 bases left between them. Per the germline V gene, CDR1 is LGHNT and CDR2 is FRNRAP. The CDR3 here is CASATTLARQHNYGYTF. Written as DNA, the CDR3 is TGTGCTAGTGCCACCACTCTTGCCCGACAGCATAACTATGGCTACACCTTC.

The V gene is TRBV21-1, the J gene TRBJ2-5; TRBD2, the table's D call, lacks a check against the DNA. TRBV21-1 is deemed a pseudogene. This CDR3 is built from 17 residues. As DNA, the CDR3 is TGTGCCAGCAGCAAAGTCGTAGCGGGGGGTTGGTCGGAGACCCAGTACTTC. Translating gives CASSKVVAGGWSETQYF.

The chain uses TRBV9 and TRBJ1-2; D perhaps matches TRBD1 (5 bases). Germline V CDR1 and CDR2: SGDLS, YYNGEE. This CDR3 spans 13 amino acids. The V end was cut by 0 bases, the J end by 7 bases, with 10 bases between. In DNA, the CDR3 is TGTGCCAGCAGCGTAGGGTCAGGGCTTGGCTACACCTTC. As protein: CASSVGSGLGYTF.

The chain has TRBV11-2 and TRBJ1-6; no firm D call. This CDR3 is 15 amino acids long. Trimming removed 4 bases from V and 7 bases from J, with 14 bases in between. Germline CDR1 is SGHAT and CDR2 is FQNNGV. The CDR3 region has the DNA TGTGCCAGCAGCTCGACCCTAGGGATAAATTCACCCCTCCACTTT. It yields the protein CASSSTLGINSPLHF. Full variable domain (rest looked up from reference TRBV11-2 and TRBJ1-6): EAGVAQSPRYKIIEKRQSVAFWCNPISGHATLYWYQQILGQGPKLLIQFQNNGVVDDSQLPKDRFSAERLKGVDSTLKIQPAKLEDSAVYLCASSSTLGINSPLHFGNGTRLTVT.

Comment on this clone: At one end the junction does not follow the germline gene, possibly because of a read error. CDR3 DNA sequence: TGTGCCAGCAGTCTCTTGGGGGAATGGGGCTTC. This translates into CASSLLGEWGF. The chain carries TRBV6-5 and TRBJ1-2, with D perhaps matching TRBD1 (5 bases). Per germline, CDR1 MNHEY and CDR2 SVGAGI. The CDR3 covers 11 residues.

Details on this clone: Other DNA sequences in this specimen translate into the identical CDR3. The chain recombines TRBV12-3 or TRBV12-4 with TRBJ1-2; a weak D match, TRBD1 (6 bases). This CDR3 comprises 13 residues. Trimming left V 6 bases short and J 2 bases short, with 10 bases between. This chain's CDR3 is CASSPDSNYGYTF. As DNA, the CDR3 is TGTGCCAGCAGCCCGGACAGCAACTATGGCTACACCTTC.

The rearrangement uses TRBV19 and TRBJ1-5, with D unresolved. Germline CDR1 and CDR2: LNHDA and SQIVND (reference sequence). V shed 2 bases and J shed 1 base, with 6 bases lying between them. CDR3 length: 14 residues. The DNA of the CDR3 is TGTGCCAGTAGTATAACGGCAAGCAATCAGCCCCAGCATTTT. Translation gives CASSITASNQPQHF.

V is TRBV18 and J is TRBJ1-1; 7 bases agree with TRBD1. The CDR3 is 16 residues long. The junction had 7 bases not matched to a gene; V was cut back by 3 bases and J by 0 bases. Germline V gene lookup returns CDR1 KGHSH and CDR2 LQKENI. CDR3 nucleotides: TGTGCCAGCTCACCGGGACAGCTTCAATTGAACACTGAAGCTTTCTTT. As protein: CASSPGQLQLNTEAFF.

The chain has TRBV2 and TRBJ1-1; D not certain. CDR3 length: 14 residues. Germline V gene sequence: CDR1 SNHLY, CDR2 FYNNEI. The V gene lost 3 bases and the J gene lost 3 bases, with 11 bases spanning the gap. In DNA, the CDR3 is TGTGCCAGCAGTGAGGTAGGGAGGTACACTGAAGCTTTCTTT. Translated: CASSEVGRYTEAFF.

This clone was found once. The chain employs TRBV6-1 and TRBJ2-7; TRBD1 or TRBD2 may be the D gene (5 bases each). The CDR3 spans 18 residues. V lost 4 bases and J 0 bases, leaving 22 bases between the germline ends. The germline CDR1 and CDR2 sequences are MNHNS and SASEGT. The CDR3 spells CASSGPPRGALLSYEQYF. In nucleotides, the CDR3 is TGTGCCAGCAGTGGACCCCCAAGAGGGGCCCTACTCTCCTACGAGCAGTACTTC.

The chain uses TRBV2 and TRBJ2-1, with unresolved D. The germline gives CDR1 SNHLY, CDR2 FYNNEI. The CDR3 length is 14 residues. V gave up 7 bases and J gave up 5 bases, with 15 bases separating them. DNA of the CDR3: TGTGCCAGCATCAATGGGTATTCAAACAATGAGCAGTTCTTC. It translates to CASINGYSNNEQFF.

The chain is built from TRBV30 and TRBJ2-6, with D possibly called TRBD1 or TRBD2 (6 bases each). Germline CDR1 reads GTSNPN; CDR2 reads SVGIG (reference sequence). Trimming cost V 3 bases and J 3 bases, with 18 bases left between them. This CDR3 is built from 17 residues. CDR3 in DNA: TGTGCCTGGAGAATACAGGGCCTGCGGGATGGGGCCAACGTCCTGACTTTC. It specifies CAWRIQGLRDGANVLTF.

The chain has TRBV13 and TRBJ1-2; a weak D match, TRBD1 (6 bases). The CDR3 extends over 16 amino acids. V lost 5 bases and J lost 2, with 18 bases in between. Germline V gives CDR1 PRHDT, CDR2 FYEKMQ (reference sequence). CDR3: CASSNLGGQGNYGYTF. In nucleotides, the CDR3 is TGTGCCAGCAGCAACCTAGGTGGGCAGGGGAACTATGGCTACACCTTC.

The chain couples TRBV5-1 to TRBJ1-2, with unresolved D. Germline V gene lookup returns CDR1 SGHRS and CDR2 YFSETQ. The CDR3 totals 13 residues. V lost 0 bases and J lost 8, with 11 bases in between. The CDR3 reads CASSLEKPRGYTF. In DNA, the CDR3 is TGCGCCAGCAGCTTGGAGAAGCCTCGGGGCTACACCTTC.

The gene calls are TRBV7-2 and TRBJ1-5; the match to TRBD1 covers 7 bases. Germline CDR1 reads SGHTA; CDR2 reads FQGNSA. There are 15 residues in the CDR3. With 0 bases clipped from V and 7 bases from J, the junction kept 6 bases outside the gene matches. The CDR3 DNA is TGTGCCAGCAGCTTAGCGGGAGGGGGCGTCCAGCCCCAGCATTTT. It translates to CASSLAGGGVQPQHF.

The chain has TRBV2 and TRBJ1-6; 8 bases fit TRBD1. V was pared by 6 bases and J by 10 bases, with 14 bases of the junction left unmatched. This CDR3 has 16 residues. CDR1 SNHLY and CDR2 FYNNEI come from the germline V gene. CDR3 protein: CASRGQGGFGGSPLHF. As DNA, the CDR3 is TGTGCCAGCAGAGGACAGGGAGGCTTTGGTGGGTCACCCCTCCACTTT.

The V gene is TRBV18, the J gene TRBJ1-6, with D tentatively TRBD1 (6 bases). Germline lookup yields CDR1 KGHSH and CDR2 LQKENI. V lost 3 bases and J lost 0, with 9 bases in between. CDR3 length: 16 residues. The DNA for the CDR3 is TGTGCCAGCTCACCGGACAGAAGCTCCTATAATTCACCCCTCCACTTT. Its translation: CASSPDRSSYNSPLHF.

The V and J genes are TRBV2 and TRBJ1-4; D is perhaps TRBD1 (6 bases). Trimming left V 4 bases short and J 7 bases short, with 16 bases between. CDR1 and CDR2 (germline): SNHLY, FYNNEI. CDR3 length: 15 amino acids. The CDR3 protein is CASSGGQQAGEKLFF. The CDR3 bases are TGTGCCAGCAGTGGAGGACAGCAGGCAGGTGAAAAACTGTTTTTT.

The V and J genes are TRBV2 and TRBJ2-1; 9 nucleotides line up with TRBD2. CDR1 and CDR2 from the germline V gene are SNHLY and FYNNEI. This CDR3 is 15 amino acids long. V lost 2 bases to trimming and J lost 6 bases; unmatched junction nucleotides: 5. The DNA for the CDR3 is TGTGCCAGCAGTGAACGGGCGGGGGGGCTCAATGAGCAGTTCTTC. Translating it yields CASSERAGGLNEQFF. The whole variable domain, filled in from reference TRBV2 and TRBJ2-1, reads EPEVTQTPSHQVTQMGQEVILRCVPISNHLYFYWYRQILGQKVEFLVSFYNNEISEKSEIFDDQFSVERPDGSNFTLKIRSTKLEDSAMYFCASSERAGGLNEQFFGPGTRLTVL.

The CDR3 bases are TGTGCCAGCTCACTTAACCGGGACAGTGCAACTAATGAAAAACTGTTTTTT. This translates into CASSLNRDSATNEKLFF. This chain joins TRBV18 and TRBJ1-4; 7 bases agree with TRBD1. The germline V gene has CDR1 KGHSH and CDR2 LQKENI. The CDR3 contains 17 residues. Trimming cost V 4 bases and J 0 bases; bases outside gene matches: 8.

This chain joins TRBV19 and TRBJ2-6; 8 nucleotides align to TRBD1. This CDR3 contains 17 residues. Germline V CDR1 and CDR2: LNHDA, SQIVND (reference sequence). J was trimmed by 4 bases and V by 3 bases; bases with no gene match: 8. The DNA for the CDR3 is TGTGCCAGTAGTATTGTACCAGGGGGCACCGGGGCCAACGTCCTGACTTTC. Translation: CASSIVPGGTGANVLTF.